Below, one T cell receptor (beta chain) is given with its context. A much larger clone is a single base away; this may be a read error. CDR1 is SGHDT, CDR2 YYEEEE, per germline. The CDR3 has 16 amino acids. The data are from a study of tumor-infiltrating lymphocytes in oesophageal squamous cell carcinoma. TCRdb analysed the PCR reads with MiXCR anew, one entry per CDR3 protein. This sample has 6,500 to 8,500 distinct CDR3 sequences; about 15% occur once, and the top ten carry less than 15%. The sequenced material came from blood. The chain joins TRBV5-6 to TRBJ2-1, with D possibly matching TRBD1 (5 bases). Near its end, the DNA agrees better with TRBJ2-5, so the J call may be wrong. This TCR came from a male donor with esophageal squamous cell carcinoma. DNA for the CDR3: TGTGCCAGCAGCTTAGTTCCCGGACATCTCCAAGAGACCCAGTACTTC. This encodes CASSLVPGHLQETQYF.